Here is one T cell receptor (beta chain) with its context. The sample comes from a study of blood T cell repertoires in COVID-19. Libraries were prepared by immunoSEQ multiplex PCR; TCRdb keeps only in-frame clonotypes and omits some of them. The sample has roughly 60,000 clones, 84% seen once. The trim removed 1 base at V and 8 bases at J, leaving 10 bases unmatched. Germline CDR1 reads MNHEY; CDR2 reads SVGAGI. CDR3 length equals 16 residues. This TCR was sampled from a woman aged 55-70 years with acute or convalescent COVID-19. Sequencing was performed on peripheral blood. The rearrangement joins TRBV6-5 to TRBJ1-2; TRBD1 aligns across 10 bases. The CDR3 DNA is TGTGCCAGCAGTTACTTGCGGACAGGGGGATTTGTGGGCTACACCTTC. It encodes CASSYLRTGGFVGYTF.